This T cell receptor beta chain emerged from a study of shared clonotypes between healthy human individuals. This CDR3 spans 15 amino acids. V lost 6 bases to trimming and J lost 10 bases; unmatched junction nucleotides: 14. Germline CDR1 is MNHEY and CDR2 is SVGAGI. Generated by immunoSEQ multiplex PCR, the TCRdb table keeps only in-frame clones and is missing some. This table has roughly 2 million clones, roughly 95% appearing once. The J gene is TRBJ2-1, the V gene TRBV6-5, with TRBD2 matching 8 bases. The sequence came from a man aged 18 to 35 in good health. Material for sequencing was naive CD4+ T cells sorted from blood. Subset denoted: CD45RA+ positively selected. In DNA, the CDR3 is TGTGCCAGCAGGACTACCGGCGGGGGGCCCACCGAGCAGTTCTTC. The encoded protein is CASRTTGGGPTEQFF.